This T cell receptor (beta chain) originates from a study of identical twins. MiXCR was run by TCRdb on the 5' RACE reads, yielding one entry per CDR3 protein. This table holds 690,000 or so distinct CDR3 sequences, 6% to 6.5% found once. The trim removed 3 bases at V and 1 base at J, leaving 3 bases unmatched. The CDR3 covers 15 residues. Germline assignment: CDR1 LGHDT and CDR2 YNNKEL (reference sequence). This TCR derives from a young man in good health. The sequenced material came from naive T cells sorted from blood. This chain links TRBV3-1 with TRBJ2-1; 7 bases fit TRBD1. This CDR3 reads CASSHRQGSYNEQFF. The CDR3 DNA follows: TGTGCCAGCAGCCATAGACAGGGATCCTACAATGAGCAGTTCTTC.